In its sample, the clone carrying this T cell receptor beta chain was seen many times. Its antigen is not identified. Combining iRepertoire HTBI primers with Arm-PCR of CDR3 regions, the authors built TCR beta libraries. TCRdb recomputed calls from the multiplex PCR reads with MiXCR, one row per CDR3 protein. Among about 470,000 distinct CDR3 sequences listed, about 15% were seen once. Germline values: CDR1 ENHRY, CDR2 SYGVKD. Trimming shortened V by 11 bases and J by 0 bases, and 13 bases separated the two germline ends. The CDR3 sequence is 13 residues long. This sample is part of a study of regulatory T cells in long-lasting Graves disease. Study-wide results and caveats: Newly diagnosed patients shared 950 to 1,000 public clonotypes; persistent patients shared under 3,000. Among samples with persistent disease, TRBV28, TRBJ1-2 and TRBJ2-5 were favored.

This sample's time point: newly diagnosed GD, antithyroid drugs for less than 3 months. Making the TCR library involved RNA that had been extracted from PBMCs. Staff took around 9 milliliters of peripheral blood and put it into EDTA tubes. These data also formed part of another study, on T cells in Graves' hyperthyroidism and ophthalmopathy. Turning to that study: During a first-round RT-PCR of the TCR CDR3, the HTBI primer set was used.

The input for sequencing was peripheral blood mononuclear cells (PBMCs), taken at new diagnosis, from a patient treated with antithyroid drugs. This TCR was recovered from a woman aged 25-40 years with Graves disease. The gene calls are TRBV10-3 and TRBJ2-5; D not resolved. The DNA of the CDR3 is TGTGCCGCGAACAGCCCAAACCAAGAGACCCAGTACTTC. Its translation: CAANSPNQETQYF.